This is a list of T cell receptor beta chains from one sample in a study of shared clonotypes between healthy human individuals. Data came from immunoSEQ multiplex PCR; TCRdb stores just in-frame clones and leaves some out. Among about 380,000 clones listed, around 96% were seen once. Sequencing was performed on memory CD8+ T cells sorted from blood. These receptors were obtained from a man younger than 40 in good health. The CDR3 runs from the conserved cysteine through the conserved F or W. Fields, in order: D gene, J gene, clone size, V gene, CDR3 DNA, CDR3 protein. The D gene is left open where the match is weak. The size of a clone is reported for some rows only, either as once, few or many, or as a class for expanded clones.

>TRBD2|TRBJ2-7|once|TRBV25-1
TGTGCCACGCGCGTAGCGGGAGGGCCGGGAGAGCAGTACTTC
CATRVAGGPGEQYF
>-|TRBJ2-7|-|TRBV29-1
TGCAGCGTATGGGGCGCCACCTACGAGCAGTACTTC
CSVWGATYEQYF
>-|TRBJ2-3|-|TRBV18
TGTGCCAGCTCACCAAATATACGGGGCCGCACAGATACGCAGTATTTT
CASSPNIRGRTDTQYF
>TRBD2|TRBJ2-1|-|TRBV15
TGTGCCACCAGCAGGTTGACTAGCTTAAGTGAGCAGTTCTTC
CATSRLTSLSEQFF
>TRBD2|TRBJ2-3|few|TRBV2
TGTGCCAGCAGTGGACTAGCGGGAGCAGATACGCAGTATTTT
CASSGLAGADTQYF
>TRBD2|TRBJ2-1|-|TRBV6-1
TGTGCCAGCCTGACTAGCGGATTCTACAATGAGCAGTTCTTC
CASLTSGFYNEQFF
>-|TRBJ2-2|-|TRBV7-3
TGTGCCAGCAGCTTACATGCGAACACCGGGGAGCTGTTTTTT
CASSLHANTGELFF
>TRBD1|TRBJ2-7|-|TRBV20-1
TGCAGTGCAGAGACAGGGGGGGAGCAGTACTTC
CSAETGGEQYF
>TRBD2|TRBJ2-3|-|TRBV15
TGTGCCACCAGCAGAGATCTGACTAGCCCAAGCACAGATACGCAGTATTTT
CATSRDLTSPSTDTQYF
>TRBD1|TRBJ1-2|-|TRBV19
TGTGCCAGTACCCGGTCAGGGGGCTCTAACTATGGCTACACCTTC
CASTRSGGSNYGYTF
>-|TRBJ2-7|-|TRBV11-2
TGTGCCAGCAGCTCTACCCAGAGAGCCTACGAGCAGTACTTC
CASSSTQRAYEQYF
>TRBD2|TRBJ2-1|-|TRBV7-9
TGTGCCAGCAGCTTTTTTCTAGCGGCCTACAATGAGCAGTTCTTC
CASSFFLAAYNEQFF
>-|TRBJ1-2|-|TRBV6-5
TGTGCCAGCAGTTACAGGGAGGCCTATGGCTACACCTTC
CASSYREAYGYTF
>TRBD1|TRBJ1-2|once|TRBV19
TGTGCCAGTAGTGGGACAGGGAATGGCTACACCTTC
CASSGTGNGYTF
>-|TRBJ2-7|-|TRBV28
TGTGCCAGCACCCCATGGGGGTCGGGGATGGGCTACGAGCAGTACTTC
CASTPWGSGMGYEQYF
>TRBD2|TRBJ2-3|-|TRBV29-1
TGCAGCGTAGAGCGAGCGGGGAGCACAGATACGCAGTATTTT
CSVERAGSTDTQYF
>-|TRBJ2-7|-|TRBV7-2
TGTGCCAGCAGCTTAGAGCGGTGGTACGAGCAGTACTTC
CASSLERWYEQYF
>TRBD2|TRBJ2-7|-|TRBV25-1
TGTGCCAGCAGTGAATCTGGGACTAGTTCCTCCTACGAGCAGTACTTC
CASSESGTSSSYEQYF
>TRBD1|TRBJ1-2|once|TRBV27
TGTGCCAGCAGTAACTACAGGGGAAGTGGCTATGGCTACACCTTC
CASSNYRGSGYGYTF
>TRBD1|TRBJ2-7|few|TRBV10-3
TGTGCCATCAGTGACCCGTCGGGACAGGGGCCTTACGAGCAGTACTTC
CAISDPSGQGPYEQYF
>-|TRBJ1-1|-|TRBV30
TGTGCCTGGAGGATACTACAGCTGTTTAACACTGAAGCTTTCTTT
CAWRILQLFNTEAFF
>TRBD2|TRBJ2-7|-|TRBV14
TGTGCCAGCAGCCGACTAGCCAGTTACGAGCAGTACTTC
CASSRLASYEQYF
>-|TRBJ2-3|-|TRBV18
TGTGCCAGCTCACCCACCACAGATACGCAGTATTTT
CASSPTTDTQYF
>TRBD1|TRBJ2-3|-|TRBV27
TGTGCCAGCAGTCGAATACCGGGACAGGGGGGACCCTCAGATACGCAGTATTTT
CASSRIPGQGGPSDTQYF
>TRBD1|TRBJ2-7|-|TRBV15
TGTGCCACCAGCAGTGACAGGGGGCGAGGCTACGAGCAGTACTTC
CATSSDRGRGYEQYF
>TRBD2|TRBJ2-4|-|TRBV6-6
TGTGCCAGCCTTCACTCGCGGGAGTACATTCAGTACTTC
CASLHSREYIQYF